Listed here are 22 T cell receptor beta chains from one sample, sequenced in a study of blood T cell repertoires in COVID-19. Generated by immunoSEQ multiplex PCR, the TCRdb table keeps only in-frame clones and is missing some. This sample has around 170,000 clones, with around 89% found just once. The sequenced sample was peripheral blood. Receptors were obtained from a man aged 18 to 29 who had recovered from COVID-19.

This clone was seen just once. The V and J genes are TRBV18 and TRBJ2-3; D may be TRBD2 (5 bases). Trimming stripped 3 bases from V and 0 bases from J, with 13 bases between. Germline V gives CDR1 KGHSH, CDR2 LQKENI. This CDR3 contains 16 residues. CDR3 amino acids: CASSPGSAPSTDTQYF. CDR3 in DNA: TGTGCCAGCTCACCCGGTAGCGCGCCTAGCACAGATACGCAGTATTTT. The whole variable domain, remainder taken from reference TRBV18 and TRBJ2-3, is NAGVMQNPRHLVRRRGQEARLRCSPMKGHSHVYWYRQLPEEGLKFMVYLQKENIIDESGMPKERFSAEFPKEGPSILRIQQVVRGDSAAYFCASSPGSAPSTDTQYFGPGTRLTVL.

The chain has TRBV6-5 and TRBJ1-1; D not resolved. Germline V CDR1 and CDR2: MNHEY, SVGAGI. V lost 6 bases, J lost 5 bases, and 16 bases lay in between. The CDR3 totals 14 residues. The CDR3 reads CASRLGSTRTEAFF. In DNA form, the CDR3 reads TGTGCCAGCAGGTTAGGGAGTACGAGGACTGAAGCTTTCTTT.

In this sample, this clone turned up once. The chain combines TRBV27 with TRBJ1-5; 10 nucleotides align to TRBD1. With V trimmed by 6 bases and J by 7 bases, 9 bases remained unmatched. Germline lookup yields CDR1 MNHEY and CDR2 SMNVEV (reference sequence). CDR3 length: 15 residues. The CDR3 DNA reads TGTGCCAGCAGCCTGACAGGGGGCGCAGGGCAGCCCCAGCATTTT. It is translated as CASSLTGGAGQPQHF.

This clone was seen more than once but under ten times. The V and J genes are TRBV29-1 and TRBJ1-2; TRBD1 aligns across 7 bases. This CDR3 contains 13 residues. Per the germline V gene, CDR1 is SQVTM and CDR2 is ANQGSEA. The V gene end was trimmed by 7 bases and the J gene end by 6 bases; junction bases not matched to a gene: 11. This chain's CDR3 is CSGARQGVDGYTF. CDR3 bases: TGCAGCGGTGCAAGGCAGGGGGTGGATGGCTACACCTTC.

The chain recombines TRBV19 with TRBJ1-2; perhaps TRBD1 as D (5 bases). The CDR3 runs to 14 residues. The germline gives CDR1 LNHDA, CDR2 SQIVND (reference sequence). The germline V and J ends were trimmed by 3 bases and 4 bases, with 12 bases remaining between them. CDR3 bases: TGTGCCAGTAGTATCACCGACAGAGTCTATGGCTACACCTTC. Translating it yields CASSITDRVYGYTF.

The chain is built from TRBV2 and TRBJ2-7, with unresolved D. V lost 4 bases and J 4 bases, leaving 14 bases between the germline ends. The V gene's germline CDR1 is SNHLY and CDR2 FYNNEI. CDR3 length equals 14 residues. The CDR3 DNA follows: TGTGCCAGCAGTGCTTCCACGAACCTATACGAGCAGTACTTC. Protein sequence: CASSASTNLYEQYF.

This chain links TRBV11-1 with TRBJ2-1; TRBD2 agrees at 8 bases. CDR1 is SGHAT, CDR2 FQDESV, per germline (reference sequence). The CDR3 consists of 14 residues. The junction had 6 bases not matched to a gene; V was cut back by 4 bases and J by 7 bases. CDR3 coding DNA: TGTGCCAGCAGCTATAGCGGGAATAGGAATGAGCAGTTCTTC. Its protein product is CASSYSGNRNEQFF.

This clone showed up just once. The V and J genes are TRBV28 and TRBJ1-4; 8 bases match TRBD1. Trimming at V came to 7 bases and at J to 5 bases, leaving 12 bases not matched to a gene. This CDR3 comprises 16 residues. CDR1 is MDHEN and CDR2 is SYDVKM in the germline V gene. Here the CDR3 reads CASKFSPGQVNEKLFF. CDR3 bases: TGTGCCAGCAAGTTTTCCCCGGGACAGGTCAATGAAAAACTGTTTTTT. The complete variable domain, with remaining parts taken from reference TRBV28 and TRBJ1-4, reads DVKVTQSSRYLVKRTGEKVFLECVQDMDHENMFWYRQDPGLGLRLIYFSYDVKMKEKGDIPEGYSVSREKKERFSLILESASTNQTSMYLCASKFSPGQVNEKLFFGSGTQLSVL.

This clone has a single count. This chain connects TRBV15 to TRBJ1-2, with a possible D match to TRBD1 (6 bases). Germline assignment: CDR1 LNHNV and CDR2 YYDKDF (reference sequence). The length of the CDR3 is 13 residues. With 3 bases removed from V and 5 bases from J, the gap between germline ends came to 10 bases. CDR3 region: CATSSGTQYGYTF. The CDR3 DNA sequence: TGTGCCACCAGCAGTGGGACACAATATGGCTACACCTTC.

The V and J genes are TRBV10-3 and TRBJ2-7, with a weak D call TRBD2 (5 bases). CDR3 length equals 16 residues. Germline CDR1 is ENHRY and CDR2 is SYGVKD. The ends were cut back, 0 bases at V and 2 bases at J, with 14 bases in the middle. CDR3 DNA sequence: TGTGCCATCAGTGAGTCCGGGGAAGTTCGTGCCTACGAGCAGTACTTC. Its protein product is CAISESGEVRAYEQYF.

This chain links TRBV14 with TRBJ2-7; 10 bases agree with TRBD2. Trimming took 1 base from V and 0 from J; bases not matched to a gene: 12. Per germline, CDR1 SGHDN and CDR2 FVKESK. The CDR3 runs 19 residues. CDR3 nucleotides: TGTGCCAGCAGCCAAGTTAACCCTGGACTAGCGGTTATCTCCTACGAGCAGTACTTC. This sequence encodes CASSQVNPGLAVISYEQYF.

CDR3 sequence reads: CASSFLLAGDTDTQYF. The CDR3 nucleotides read TGTGCCAGCAGCTTCTTACTAGCGGGAGACACAGATACGCAGTATTTT. The chain has TRBV5-6 and TRBJ2-3, with 11 bases fitting TRBD2. The CDR3 totals 16 residues. V dropped 2 bases and J dropped 2; count of bases not matched to a gene: 4. CDR1 SGHDT and CDR2 YYEEEE come from the germline V gene.

The rearrangement links TRBV3-1 (or the pseudogene TRBV3-2) to TRBJ2-3; D is perhaps TRBD2 (5 bases). Germline V lookup: CDR1 LGHDT, CDR2 YNNKEL (reference sequence). V dropped 0 bases and J dropped 8 bases, with 9 bases sitting between them. The CDR3 has 13 residues. The CDR3 nucleotides are TGTGCCAGCAGCCAAGACCGACTATTTACGCAGTATTTT. As protein: CASSQDRLFTQYF.

This clone showed up just once. J is TRBJ2-1 and V is TRBV30, with TRBD2 as a possible D gene (5 bases). Germline CDR1 reads GTSNPN; CDR2 reads SVGIG (reference sequence). The CDR3 spans 14 residues. Trimming took off 1 base at V and 4 bases at J, with 11 bases between the two ends. CDR3 residues: CAWSGRTRYNEQFF. As DNA, the CDR3 is TGTGCCTGGAGTGGTAGGACTCGTTACAATGAGCAGTTCTTC.

This chain connects TRBV5-1 to TRBJ1-2; D is possibly TRBD1 (5 bases). The germline CDR1 and CDR2 sequences are SGHRS and YFSETQ. The length of the CDR3 is 15 residues. Between the trimmed V and J ends, which lost 1 base and 3 bases, there was a span of 13 bases. The CDR3 nucleotides are TGCGCCAGCAGCTTGTCTCCGGGGGACCACTATGGCTACACCTTC. The encoded protein is CASSLSPGDHYGYTF.

The rearrangement joins TRBV7-2 to TRBJ1-2; D is undetermined. CDR3 length: 12 residues. CDR1 SGHTA and CDR2 FQGNSA come from the germline V gene. The ends were cut back, 6 bases at V and 6 bases at J, with 11 bases in the middle. The CDR3 coding sequence is TGTGCCAGCAGTTCCTCGAGCGATGGCTACACCTTC. This sequence encodes CASSSSSDGYTF.

As concerns this clone: One junction end disagrees with the germline gene, perhaps due to a read error. The chain uses TRBV2 and TRBJ2-3; D is unclear. This CDR3 has 12 amino acids. Germline V CDR1 and CDR2: SNHLY, FYNNEI. The DNA for the CDR3 is TGTGCCAGCACCGAACCCCTAGATACACAGTATTTT. It translates to CASTEPLDTQYF.

This chain connects TRBV24-1 to TRBJ2-2, with D unclear. This CDR3 has 14 amino acids. Germline values: CDR1 KGHDR, CDR2 SFDVKD. V lost 0 bases, J lost 3 bases, and 4 bases lay in between. This CDR3 is CATSDLGHTGELFF. CDR3 coding DNA: TGTGCCACCAGTGATTTGGGCCACACCGGGGAGCTGTTTTTT.

The gene calls are TRBV5-1 and TRBJ2-1; possibly TRBD2 for D (5 bases). This CDR3 contains 16 residues. With 0 bases removed from V and 0 bases from J, the gap between germline ends came to 10 bases. In germline, CDR1 is SGHRS, CDR2 YFSETQ. The CDR3 sequence: CASSLVRAGSYNEQFF. As DNA, the CDR3 is TGCGCCAGCAGCTTGGTACGCGCGGGCTCCTACAATGAGCAGTTCTTC.

This chain links TRBV11-2 with TRBJ2-2, with 12 positions matching TRBD2. The CDR3 spans 16 residues. V trimming: 9 bases; J trimming: 6 bases; junction bases outside the gene matches: 11. CDR1 SGHAT and CDR2 FQNNGV come from the germline V gene. The CDR3 region has the DNA TGTGCCAGTAAGACTGGACTAGCGGGATTGGCCGGGGAGCTGTTTTTT. Translation gives CASKTGLAGLAGELFF.

The chain carries TRBV5-1 and TRBJ2-7; 7 bases are a match to TRBD2. In germline, CDR1 is SGHRS, CDR2 YFSETQ. The CDR3 contains 18 residues. Trimming cost V 4 bases and J 6 bases; bases outside gene matches: 22. The DNA of the CDR3 is TGCGCCAGCAGCCCCGAGTCCCCAGGTCGGAGCGGGAAGTTCGAGCAGTACTTC. It specifies CASSPESPGRSGKFEQYF.

This clone has more than one count but fewer than ten. The rearrangement uses TRBV5-1 and TRBJ2-1, with 13 bases lining up with TRBD2. The V gene end was trimmed by 4 bases and the J gene end by 10 bases; junction bases not matched to a gene: 11. The V gene's germline CDR1 is SGHRS and CDR2 YFSETQ. The CDR3 extends over 16 amino acids. The DNA of the CDR3 is TGCGCCAGCAGCACGGGACTAGCGGGGCCACGGGGAGAGCAGTTCTTC. Its protein product is CASSTGLAGPRGEQFF.